Below are 27 T cell receptor beta chains sequenced from a single sample in a study of Tregs in tolerant kidney transplant recipients. TCRdb keeps only in-frame clones here, not all; method: immunoSEQ multiplex PCR. The sample lists some 250,000 clones; about 80% were seen once. The sequencing sample was made of CD4+ T cells from blood. The receptors here all came from a human donor in good health.

V gene TRBV19 combines with J gene TRBJ1-4; 10 bases match TRBD1. This CDR3 has 15 residues. The ends lost 6 bases at V and 8 bases at J; junction bases unmatched: 9. Germline CDR1 and CDR2: LNHDA and SQIVND (reference sequence). The CDR3 loop reads CASRPSRDRGEKLFF. The CDR3 DNA is TGTGCCAGTAGGCCCTCCCGGGACAGGGGAGAAAAACTGTTTTTT.

This clone was detected a few times. The chain recombines TRBV5-4 with TRBJ2-5; TRBD1 aligns across 9 bases. The germline V gene has CDR1 SGHNT and CDR2 YYREEE (reference sequence). V was clipped by 6 bases and J by 6 bases; unmatched bases: 9. The length of the CDR3 is 14 residues. CDR3 sequence reads: CASTKDRGQQTQYF. CDR3 coding DNA: TGTGCCAGCACCAAGGACAGGGGACAACAGACCCAGTACTTC.

The CDR3 DNA follows: TGTGCCAGTAGTACAACTAGCACAGATACGCAGTATTTT. Its translation: CASSTTSTDTQYF. The V gene is TRBV19, the J gene TRBJ2-3, with no clear D. V was pared by 4 bases and J by 0 bases, with 5 bases between. The germline V gene has CDR1 LNHDA and CDR2 SQIVND (reference sequence). This CDR3 comprises 13 residues.

The chain employs TRBV5-1 and TRBJ2-1; TRBD2 matches at 12 bases. There are 15 residues in the CDR3. Looked up from germline, CDR1 is SGHRS and CDR2 is YFSETQ. The V gene end was trimmed by 3 bases and the J gene end by 12 bases; junction bases not matched to a gene: 10. As DNA, the CDR3 is TGCGCCAGCAGCTGGGGGACTAGCGGGTCCGTTGCGCAGTTCTTC. Translation gives CASSWGTSGSVAQFF.

This clone was found once. The genes are TRBV7-8 and TRBJ2-5, with D unclear. Germline V CDR1 and CDR2: SGHVS, FQNEAQ. The CDR3 extends over 12 amino acids. With 7 bases removed from V and 5 bases from J, the gap between germline ends came to 11 bases. Here the CDR3 reads CASNRAYETQYF. Written as DNA, the CDR3 is TGTGCCAGCAACAGAGCCTACGAGACCCAGTACTTC.

The V and J genes are TRBV6-1 and TRBJ2-7, with 7 bases matching TRBD1. The length of the CDR3 is 15 residues. V shed 1 base, J shed 1 base, and the junction held 4 bases outside the gene matches. Germline V gene lookup returns CDR1 MNHNS and CDR2 SASEGT. The CDR3 protein is CASSEGDRGSYEQYF. Written as DNA, the CDR3 is TGTGCCAGCAGTGAAGGGGACAGAGGGTCCTACGAGCAGTACTTC.

The chain uses TRBV18 and TRBJ1-1; 9 nucleotides match TRBD1. Trimming removed 1 base from V and 7 bases from J; junction bases left unmatched: 10. Germline assignment: CDR1 KGHSH and CDR2 LQKENI. CDR3 size: 16 residues. This CDR3 is CASSPLQRTGVIEAFF. CDR3 DNA sequence: TGTGCCAGCTCACCACTTCAGAGGACAGGGGTTATTGAAGCTTTCTTT.

This clone was found once. This chain joins TRBV5-1 and TRBJ1-2, with 12 bases aligning to TRBD1. Trimming at V came to 4 bases and at J to 7 bases, leaving 5 bases not matched to a gene. CDR3 length equals 14 residues. CDR1 and CDR2 (germline): SGHRS, YFSETQ. CDR3 nucleotide sequence: TGCGCCAGCAGCCAGGGACAGGGGGCACTTGGCTACACCTTC. This sequence encodes CASSQGQGALGYTF.

This clone showed up just a few times. For the CDR3, the DNA is TGTGCCAGCAGCTTAACGGCAGGGTATGAAAAACTGTTTTTT. It is translated as CASSLTAGYEKLFF. This chain joins TRBV7-2 and TRBJ1-4; tentative D call: TRBD1 (5 bases). The V gene lost 2 bases and the J gene lost 6 bases, with 10 bases spanning the gap. CDR1 and CDR2 (germline): SGHTA, FQGNSA. The CDR3 length is 14 residues.

CDR3 coding DNA: TGTGCCATAAGGAGTGCCAAGCAAGAGACCCAGTACTTC. It yields the protein CAIRSAKQETQYF. This sequence joins TRBV6-5 and TRBJ2-5; D uncertain. Germline V gene sequence: CDR1 MNHEY, CDR2 SVGAGI. The CDR3 has 13 residues. Trimming pared 10 bases from V and 2 bases from J, leaving 14 bases between.

V gene TRBV4-1 combines with J gene TRBJ1-6; D possibly corresponds to TRBD1 (6 bases). Germline lookup yields CDR1 MGHRA and CDR2 YSYEKL. Trimming pared 2 bases from V and 7 bases from J, leaving 12 bases between. The CDR3 is made up of 15 amino acids. The CDR3 loop is CASSQLDRVNSPLHF. DNA of the CDR3: TGCGCCAGCAGCCAACTGGACAGAGTCAATTCACCCCTCCACTTT.

The chain links TRBV30 to TRBJ2-5, with 7 bases identical to TRBD1. Germline V gene data show CDR1 as GTSNPN and CDR2 as SVGIG (reference sequence). The junction had 0 bases not matched to a gene; V was cut back by 1 base and J by 4 bases. The CDR3 contains 12 residues. CDR3 in DNA: TGTGCCTGGAGTGGACAGGGAGAGACCCAGTACTTC. This encodes CAWSGQGETQYF. The whole variable domain, remainder taken from reference TRBV30 and TRBJ2-5, is SQTIHQWPATLVQPVGSPLSLECTVEGTSNPNLYWYRQAAGRGLQLLFYSVGIGQISSEVPQNLSASRPQDRQFILSSKKLLLSDSGFYLCAWSGQGETQYFGPGTRLLVL.

This rearrangement joins TRBV7-6 to TRBJ2-7; D remains ambiguous. Germline V gene sequence: CDR1 SGHVS, CDR2 FNYEAQ. V was cut by 5 bases and J by 5 bases, with 19 bases left in between. The CDR3 contains 15 residues. Here the CDR3 DNA reads TGTGCCAGCAGCCGTGGTGGGCAGGTGTACCACGAGCAGTACTTC. It yields the protein CASSRGGQVYHEQYF.

This clone showed up just once. The rearrangement uses TRBV19 and TRBJ2-7; no clear D gene. Per the germline V gene, CDR1 is LNHDA and CDR2 is SQIVND (reference sequence). The CDR3 is 12 amino acids. V was pared by 4 bases and J by 3 bases, with 7 bases between. The CDR3: CASSNYLYEQYF. Here the CDR3 DNA reads TGTGCCAGTAGTAACTATCTCTACGAGCAGTACTTC.

The V call is TRBV7-8, the J call TRBJ2-1, with D perhaps TRBD2 (6 bases). The V end was cut by 5 bases, the J end by 3 bases, with 11 bases between. Germline CDR1 is SGHVS and CDR2 is FQNEAQ. This CDR3 has 14 amino acids. The CDR3 coding sequence is TGTGCCAGCAGCGGAGGGACCAACTACAATGAGCAGTTCTTC. This codes for CASSGGTNYNEQFF.

The CDR3 bases are TGTGCCAGCAGTTACCAGGTCAGAGACAATGAGCAGTTCTTC. Translated, it gives CASSYQVRDNEQFF. V and J are TRBV6-5 and TRBJ2-1; D gene ambiguous. Germline V CDR1 and CDR2: MNHEY, SVGAGI. V shed 2 bases and J shed 5 bases, with 10 bases lying between them. The CDR3 is 14 amino acids.

The chain uses TRBV18 and TRBJ2-7; D may be TRBD2 (5 bases). Trimming removed 3 bases at V and 6 bases at J, with 15 bases between. The CDR3 runs 14 residues. Germline-derived CDR1 and CDR2 are KGHSH and LQKENI. Here the CDR3 DNA reads TGTGCCAGCTCACCCCGACAATCGGGGTTCGAGCAGTACTTC. Translating it yields CASSPRQSGFEQYF.

This chain connects TRBV2 to TRBJ1-3; D unclear. Germline V gene sequence: CDR1 SNHLY, CDR2 FYNNEI. The CDR3 runs 14 residues. V lost 7 bases and J 4 bases, leaving 14 bases between the germline ends. The CDR3, as DNA: TGTGCCAGCATCCTGGGGTCAGGCGGAAACACCATATATTTT. This encodes CASILGSGGNTIYF.

The chain employs TRBV7-3 and TRBJ2-5; 9 nucleotides match TRBD1. Losses at the gene ends were 1 base for V and 5 bases for J; bases not matched to a gene: 17. The length of the CDR3 is 19 residues. Per germline, CDR1 SGHTA and CDR2 FQGTGA. CDR3: CASSLRGPRGTGGEETQYF. CDR3 in DNA: TGTGCCAGCAGCTTAAGGGGGCCCCGGGGAACAGGGGGCGAGGAGACCCAGTACTTC.

The count of this clone is one. This rearrangement joins TRBV2 to TRBJ2-4, with TRBD2 matching over 8 bases. The CDR3 covers 16 residues. After removal of 11 bases from V and 0 bases from J, the junction contained 12 bases not matched to a gene. The germline V gene encodes CDR1 SNHLY and CDR2 FYNNEI. The DNA for the CDR3 is TGTGCCTGCATTCGAGCGGGGGCGGTAGCCAAAAACATTCAGTACTTC. As protein: CACIRAGAVAKNIQYF.

The chain links TRBV5-4 to TRBJ2-3, with 14 bases that match TRBD2. Germline-derived CDR1 and CDR2 are SGHNT and YYREEE (reference sequence). After removal of 4 bases from V and 9 bases from J, the junction contained 4 bases not matched to a gene. There are 14 residues in the CDR3. CDR3 sequence reads: CASSPGLAGETQYF. CDR3 DNA: TGTGCCAGCAGCCCGGGACTAGCGGGGGAAACGCAGTATTTT.

CDR3 in amino acids: CASSYGQFGYTF. Here the CDR3 DNA reads TGTGCCAGCAGTTACGGACAGTTTGGCTACACCTTC. This chain links TRBV6-6 with TRBJ1-2; a possible D gene is TRBD1 (6 bases). V was clipped by 2 bases and J by 7 bases, with 8 bases between them. This CDR3 region has 12 residues. From germline, CDR1 is MNHNY and CDR2 SVGAGI (reference sequence).

The chain has TRBV5-1 and TRBJ1-1; TRBD1 matches at 8 bases. CDR1 and CDR2 (germline): SGHRS, YFSETQ. The V segment lost 4 bases and the J segment 2 bases; nucleotides outside the gene matches: 4. This CDR3 spans 14 amino acids. CDR3 region: CASSQGASNTEAFF. CDR3 bases: TGCGCCAGCAGCCAGGGGGCTTCTAACACTGAAGCTTTCTTT.

CDR3 bases: TGTGCCAGCAGCCTTTCACAGGGACCGTCCTACGAGCAGTACTTC. Translating gives CASSLSQGPSYEQYF. The J gene is TRBJ2-7, the V gene TRBV6-1, with a tentative D call TRBD1 (6 bases). CDR3 length: 15 residues. V was trimmed by 6 bases and J by 1 base, leaving 16 bases between them. Germline V lookup: CDR1 MNHNS, CDR2 SASEGT.

The CDR3 protein is CASSHLYNEQFF. CDR3 nucleotide sequence: TGCGCCAGCAGCCACCTATACAATGAGCAGTTCTTC. The rearrangement links TRBV4-1 to TRBJ2-1; unclear D gene. This CDR3 contains 12 residues. Trimming cost V 3 bases and J 4 bases, with 4 bases left between them. CDR1 is MGHRA and CDR2 is YSYEKL in the germline V gene.

As regards this clone: A junction end diverges from the germline sequence, so it may reflect a read error. The V gene is TRBV5-1, the J gene TRBJ1-5; D not certain. Looked up from germline, CDR1 is SGHRS and CDR2 is YFSETQ. This CDR3 has 14 residues. In DNA form, the CDR3 reads TGCGCCAACAGCTTGGGAGACGGCGATCAGCCCCAGCATTTT. It is translated as CANSLGDGDQPQHF.

This clone was seen once. The chain employs TRBV18 and TRBJ2-5; a weak D match, TRBD2 (5 bases). The germline CDR1 and CDR2 sequences are KGHSH and LQKENI. V lost 1 base and J 1 base, leaving 16 bases between the germline ends. CDR3 length: 17 amino acids. The CDR3 region is CASSPRLRPGFQETQYF. Written as DNA, the CDR3 is TGTGCCAGCTCACCACGACTCCGGCCGGGGTTCCAAGAGACCCAGTACTTC.